This record covers a single TCR beta chain. Its matching antigen is unknown. This sample was included in a study of cytomegalovirus exposure and HLA in healthy donors. Study findings and constraints: Sequencing likely generated an artifact that appeared as a cluster of highly shared sequence variants. Further analysis was carried out later, and it showed several of the most significant clusters appearing linked to common viral pathogens. Indistinguishable V segments such as TRBV6-2 and TRBV6-3 were excluded.

PCR amplification relied on 60 Vbeta primers (plus 13 Jbeta primers). Profiling relied on immunoSEQ multiplex PCR, and the TCRdb table lists in-frame clones only, not all of them. The repertoire holds more than 60,000 clones, with about 80% as singletons. Germline CDR1 reads MDHEN; CDR2 reads SYDVKM. The CDR3 is 15 residues long. With 3 bases clipped from V and 5 bases from J, the junction kept 7 bases outside the gene matches. The sequence was collected from a woman younger than 45 in good health and CMV-seronegative. The V call is TRBV28, the J call TRBJ2-5; TRBD1 aligns across 9 bases. Sequencing was carried out using PBMCs. Written as DNA, the CDR3 is TGTGCCAGCAGTTTCCGGGGGACAGGGAAGGAGACCCAGTACTTC. Translating it yields CASSFRGTGKETQYF.